Listed below are T cell receptor beta chains from one sample, sequenced in a study of blood T cell repertoires in COVID-19. The data were produced by immunoSEQ multiplex PCR, yet TCRdb's version contains in-frame clones alone and is incomplete. The table records 80,000 to 100,000 clones, less than 85% of them present only once. Sequencing was carried out using peripheral blood. The receptors originated from a man in his 70s with COVID-19, enrolled during active disease. Both conserved end residues are part of each CDR3. The order of the fields is clone size, D gene, J gene, V gene, CDR3 DNA, CDR3 protein. The D gene is left open where the match is weak. Clone size is given for some rows only: seen once, a few or many times, or a class if the clone is expanded.

>-|TRBD1|TRBJ2-7|TRBV4-3
TGCGCCAGCAGCCAATACAGGGGATACGAGCAGTACTTC
CASSQYRGYEQYF
>once|TRBD2|TRBJ2-5|TRBV30
TGTGCCTGGAGCCCCCGGGCTAGCGGGAGGAGGTGTTACTTC
CAWSPRASGRRCYF
>few|TRBD1|TRBJ2-7|TRBV28
TGTGCCAGCAGACTAGCAGGGGGCCCCTCCTACGAGCAGTACTTC
CASRLAGGPSYEQYF
>-|-|TRBJ2-7|TRBV9
TGTGCCAGCAGCGTAGAGGCCGGAGGCGAGCAGTACTTC
CASSVEAGGEQYF
>-|TRBD1|TRBJ1-2|TRBV27
TGTGCCAGCAGTTTCGGGCAGGGGGCTGGTGGCTACACCTTC
CASSFGQGAGGYTF
>-|-|TRBJ1-3|TRBV6-1
TGTGCCAGCAGTGAAGGGTTGGGGCAGGGAAACACCATATATTTT
CASSEGLGQGNTIYF
>few|TRBD2|TRBJ2-7|TRBV27
TGTGCCAGCAGTGGACTAGCGGGACGGCCCTACGAGCAGTACTTC
CASSGLAGRPYEQYF
>-|-|TRBJ2-1|TRBV4-3
TGCGCCAGCAGCCAGGAACAGGGATCCAATGAGCAGTTCTTC
CASSQEQGSNEQFF
>once|TRBD1|TRBJ1-2|TRBV27
TGTGCCAGCAGTTCGCAGGGGGTGGGCTACACCTTC
CASSSQGVGYTF
>-|TRBD1|TRBJ1-6|TRBV5-6
TGTGCCAGCAGCTACTTAGACAGGGGGAATTCACCCCTCCACTTT
CASSYLDRGNSPLHF
>-|-|TRBJ2-1|TRBV6-6
TGTGCCAGCATCGGGGGCGGGAGAGATAGGGTAGAGCAGTTCTTC
CASIGGGRDRVEQFF
>-|TRBD2|TRBJ2-1|TRBV3-1/TRBV3-2
TGTGCCAGCAGCGGAAAAGCGGGATCACACAATGAGCAGTTCTTC
CASSGKAGSHNEQFF
>-|-|TRBJ2-3|TRBV11-3
TGTGCCAGCAGCTCCGGACTCAGAGGGGGAGATACGCAGTATTTT
CASSSGLRGGDTQYF
>-|TRBD1|TRBJ2-7|TRBV10-3
TGTGCCATCAGTACACTGACAGGGGGCGAGCAGTACTTC
CAISTLTGGEQYF
>-|-|TRBJ2-3|TRBV19
TGTGCCAGTAGTACCCAACTAGTAGCAGATACGCAGTATTTT
CASSTQLVADTQYF
>-|-|TRBJ2-7|TRBV28
TGTGCCAGCAGTTTAGAGCAGGGCCCCTACGAGCAGTACTTC
CASSLEQGPYEQYF
>few|-|TRBJ1-3|TRBV12-3/TRBV12-4
TGTGCCAGCAGTTCAGGGTCCGGAAACACCATATATTTT
CASSSGSGNTIYF
>-|-|TRBJ2-2|TRBV27
TGTGCCAGCAGTTCCCCTGACAGCAACACCGGGGAGCTGTTTTTT
CASSSPDSNTGELFF
>once|-|TRBJ1-1|TRBV7-3
TGTGCCAGCAGCGCCCAACAGGGATCCCCTGAAGCTTTCTTT
CASSAQQGSPEAFF
>-|-|TRBJ2-5|TRBV21-1
TGTGCCAGCAGCAGAGATCCGGGACTAGCGGGGAAGCAAGAGACCCAGTACTTC
CASSRDPGLAGKQETQYF
>-|-|TRBJ1-1|TRBV12-3/TRBV12-4
TGTGCCAGCAGTTTATCGGGGGGGGAAGCTTTCTTT
CASSLSGGEAFF
>once|-|TRBJ2-1|TRBV6-6
TGTGCCAGCAGTTTCCCCCCGGGTCTCGAGCTTCTGCAGTTCTTC
CASSFPPGLELLQFF
>-|TRBD1|TRBJ2-7|TRBV7-2
TGTGCCAGCAGCCCGCGGGTCGGGACAGTCGACGAGCAGTACTTC
CASSPRVGTVDEQYF
>once|-|TRBJ1-2|TRBV19
TGTGCCAGTTTTGGGGCCGGCTTTGGCTACACCTTC
CASFGAGFGYTF
>-|-|TRBJ1-1|TRBV9
TGTGCCAGCAGCTCTGGACAGAACACTGAAGCTTTCTTT
CASSSGQNTEAFF
>once|-|TRBJ2-7|TRBV6-5
TGTGCCAGCAGCCACCCAGGGGGGTACGAGCAGTACTTC
CASSHPGGYEQYF
>many|-|TRBJ1-2|TRBV4-3
TGCGCCAGCAGCCAAGATAGAGGGCTCCCAGGAGGAGGCTACACCTTC
CASSQDRGLPGGGYTF
>-|TRBD2|TRBJ2-7|TRBV5-8
TGTGCCAGCAGCCGCTTAGGGGCGGGAGAGTCCTACGAGCAGTACTTC
CASSRLGAGESYEQYF
>-|TRBD1|TRBJ1-2|TRBV28
TGTGCCAGCAGTACCGGGACAGGGGGTTTTAATGGCTACACCTTC
CASSTGTGGFNGYTF
>-|-|TRBJ1-2|TRBV18
TGTGCCAGCTCACCACCGGTGTCAGGGGAGGGCTATGGCTACACCTTC
CASSPPVSGEGYGYTF
>-|TRBD2|TRBJ2-5|TRBV7-3
TGTGCCAGCAGCTTAGGACTAGCGGGCCCCCAAGAGACCCAGTACTTC
CASSLGLAGPQETQYF
>-|-|TRBJ1-4|TRBV7-2
TGTGCCAGCAGCTTAGCGCCGTGGGCAGCTAATGAAAAACTGTTTTTT
CASSLAPWAANEKLFF
>-|TRBD2|TRBJ2-5|TRBV28
TGTGCCAGCAGTTTAGGCGGGACTAGCGTGTACGAGACCCAGTACTTC
CASSLGGTSVYETQYF
>-|TRBD2|TRBJ2-7|TRBV9
TGTGCCAGCAGCGCCCGACTAGCGGGAGGCCACGAGCAGTACTTC
CASSARLAGGHEQYF
>-|-|TRBJ2-1|TRBV29-1
TGCAGCGTTGAGGGAGTCGGTAGCGGCTACTACAATGAGCAGTTCTTC
CSVEGVGSGYYNEQFF
>-|TRBD1|TRBJ1-2|TRBV29-1
TGCAGCGTTGCCCCCGGGACAGACTCTAACTATGGCTACACCTTC
CSVAPGTDSNYGYTF
>-|-|TRBJ1-1|TRBV6-4
TGTGCCAGCAGCCTCGTAGGGGGGGACACTGAAGCTTTCTTT
CASSLVGGDTEAFF
>-|TRBD1|TRBJ1-6|TRBV3-1/TRBV3-2
TGTGCCAGCAGCCACCCCGGGACAGGGAATTCACCCCTCCACTTT
CASSHPGTGNSPLHF
>once|TRBD1|TRBJ1-6|TRBV6-5
TGTGCCAGCAGTTACGGACAGGGCCCTCTCAATTCACCCCTCCACTTT
CASSYGQGPLNSPLHF
>-|TRBD1|TRBJ1-2|TRBV4-1
TGCGCCAGCAGCCAAGGGCGGGCAATACAGGGGGTTAAAGATGGCTACACCTTC
CASSQGRAIQGVKDGYTF
>-|-|TRBJ1-3|TRBV7-2
TGTGCCAGCAGCCCCATCGAGGCGGGAAACACCATATATTTT
CASSPIEAGNTIYF
>-|-|TRBJ2-5|TRBV30
TGTGCCTGGATCCCTGAGGGGGATACCCAGTACTTC
CAWIPEGDTQYF
>-|TRBD1|TRBJ1-4|TRBV6-5
TGTGCCAGCAGTTATGACAGGGGTGAAAAACTGTTTTTT
CASSYDRGEKLFF
>-|TRBD2|TRBJ2-1|TRBV19
TGTGCCAGTAGTACAACTAGCGGAATAGTGGTAAATGAGCAGTTCTTC
CASSTTSGIVVNEQFF
>few|-|TRBJ2-1|TRBV9
TGTGCCAGCAGCGTAGGAAGTCGGCGGGCCGCGCTCGATGAGCAGTTCTTC
CASSVGSRRAALDEQFF
>-|-|TRBJ1-1|TRBV7-2
TGTGCCAGCAGCTTAGGACAGTTAAACACTGAAGCTTTCTTT
CASSLGQLNTEAFF
>once|-|TRBJ1-2|TRBV12-3/TRBV12-4
TGTGCCAGCAGCTCAACAGGGACCTATGGCTACACCTTC
CASSSTGTYGYTF
>-|-|TRBJ1-2|TRBV5-5
TGTGCCAGCAGCTTGGCCGGGGGGACGAGCTATGGCTACACCTTC
CASSLAGGTSYGYTF
>-|-|TRBJ1-5|TRBV20-1
TGCAGTGCTAGCGACGGGGGGCCCCAGCATTTT
CSASDGGPQHF
>once|TRBD2|TRBJ2-2|TRBV19
TGTGCCAGTACTGAATCGGCGGGGGTGAACACCGGGGAGCTGTTTTTT
CASTESAGVNTGELFF
>few|TRBD1|TRBJ2-7|TRBV15
TGTGCCACCAGCAGAGCAGGGGGCGAGCAGTACTTC
CATSRAGGEQYF
>few|TRBD2|TRBJ2-1|TRBV5-4
TGTGCCAGCAGCATTCCTAGCGGGCCAAACAATGAGCAGTTCTTC
CASSIPSGPNNEQFF